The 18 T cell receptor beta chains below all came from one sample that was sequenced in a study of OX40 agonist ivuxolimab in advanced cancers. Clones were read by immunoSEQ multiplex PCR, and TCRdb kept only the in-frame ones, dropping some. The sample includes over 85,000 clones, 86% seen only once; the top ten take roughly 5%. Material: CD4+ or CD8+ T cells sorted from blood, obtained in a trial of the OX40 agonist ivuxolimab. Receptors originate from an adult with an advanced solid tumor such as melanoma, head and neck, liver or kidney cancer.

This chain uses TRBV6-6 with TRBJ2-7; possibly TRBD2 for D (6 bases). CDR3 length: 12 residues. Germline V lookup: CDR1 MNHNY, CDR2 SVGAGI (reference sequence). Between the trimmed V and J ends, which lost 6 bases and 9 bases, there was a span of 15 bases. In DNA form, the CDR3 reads TGTGCCAGCAGCCGCACCTCCGGGGGGCAGTACTTC. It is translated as CASSRTSGGQYF.

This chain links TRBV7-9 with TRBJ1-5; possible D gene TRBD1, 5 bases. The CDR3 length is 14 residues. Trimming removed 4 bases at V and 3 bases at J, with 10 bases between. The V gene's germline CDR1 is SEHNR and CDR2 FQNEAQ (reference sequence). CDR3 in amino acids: CASSSATVNQPQHF. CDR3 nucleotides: TGTGCCAGCAGCTCGGCGACAGTCAATCAGCCCCAGCATTTT.

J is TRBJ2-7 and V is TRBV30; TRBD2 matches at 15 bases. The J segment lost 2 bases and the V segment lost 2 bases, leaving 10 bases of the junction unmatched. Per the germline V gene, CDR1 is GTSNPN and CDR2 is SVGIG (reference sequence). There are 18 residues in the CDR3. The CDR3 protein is CAWSTPPGTSGRTYEQYF. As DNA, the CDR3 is TGTGCCTGGAGTACCCCCCCGGGGACTAGCGGGAGGACCTACGAGCAGTACTTC.

In DNA form, the CDR3 reads TGTGCCAGCAGTCAGCAGACAGGGGGGAACTATGGCTACACCTTC. Residues: CASSQQTGGNYGYTF. This chain connects TRBV27 to TRBJ1-2; 9 bases align to TRBD1. Trimming took 5 bases from V and 2 from J; bases not matched to a gene: 6. CDR1 and CDR2 (germline): MNHEY, SMNVEV (reference sequence). The CDR3 consists of 15 residues.

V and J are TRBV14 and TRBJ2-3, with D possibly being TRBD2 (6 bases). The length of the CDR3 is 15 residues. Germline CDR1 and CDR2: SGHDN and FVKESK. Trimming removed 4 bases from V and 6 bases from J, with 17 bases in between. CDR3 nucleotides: TGTGCCAGCAGCCTCCGTTTGGGAGGATCGGATACGCAGTATTTT. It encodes CASSLRLGGSDTQYF.

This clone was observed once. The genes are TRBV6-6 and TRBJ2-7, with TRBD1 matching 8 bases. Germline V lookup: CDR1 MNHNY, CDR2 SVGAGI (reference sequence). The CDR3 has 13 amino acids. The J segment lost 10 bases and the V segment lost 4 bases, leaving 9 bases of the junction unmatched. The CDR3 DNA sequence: TGTGCCAGCAGTTTCTGGACAGGGAGTCATCAGTACTTC. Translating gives CASSFWTGSHQYF.

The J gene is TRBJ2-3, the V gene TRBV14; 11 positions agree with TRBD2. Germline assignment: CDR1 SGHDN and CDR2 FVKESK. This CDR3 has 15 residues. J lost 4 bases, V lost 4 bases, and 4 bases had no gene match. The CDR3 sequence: CASSPGTSGADTQYF. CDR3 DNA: TGTGCCAGCAGCCCTGGGACTAGCGGCGCAGATACGCAGTATTTT.

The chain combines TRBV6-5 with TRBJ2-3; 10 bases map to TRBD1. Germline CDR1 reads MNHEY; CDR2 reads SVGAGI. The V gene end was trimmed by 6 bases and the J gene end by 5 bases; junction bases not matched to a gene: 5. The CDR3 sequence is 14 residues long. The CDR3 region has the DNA TGTGCCAGCAGCTGGACAGGGGGAGGAGATACGCAGTATTTT. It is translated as CASSWTGGGDTQYF.

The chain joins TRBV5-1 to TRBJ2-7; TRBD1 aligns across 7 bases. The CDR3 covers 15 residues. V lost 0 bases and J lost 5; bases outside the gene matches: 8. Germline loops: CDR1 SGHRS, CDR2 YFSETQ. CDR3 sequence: CASSLVGQGDDEQYF. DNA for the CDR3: TGCGCCAGCAGCTTGGTAGGGCAGGGGGACGACGAGCAGTACTTC.

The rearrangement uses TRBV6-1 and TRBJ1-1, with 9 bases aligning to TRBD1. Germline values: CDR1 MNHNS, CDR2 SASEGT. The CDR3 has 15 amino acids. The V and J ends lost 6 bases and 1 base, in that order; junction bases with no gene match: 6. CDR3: CASRVRQGENTEAFF. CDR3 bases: TGTGCCAGCAGAGTTCGACAGGGGGAGAACACTGAAGCTTTCTTT.

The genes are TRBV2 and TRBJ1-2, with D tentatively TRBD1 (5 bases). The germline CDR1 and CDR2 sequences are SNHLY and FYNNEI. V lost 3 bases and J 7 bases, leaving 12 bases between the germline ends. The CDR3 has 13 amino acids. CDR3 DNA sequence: TGTGCCAGCAGTGAGGCCAGGGAGCGTGGCTACACCTTC. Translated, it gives CASSEARERGYTF.

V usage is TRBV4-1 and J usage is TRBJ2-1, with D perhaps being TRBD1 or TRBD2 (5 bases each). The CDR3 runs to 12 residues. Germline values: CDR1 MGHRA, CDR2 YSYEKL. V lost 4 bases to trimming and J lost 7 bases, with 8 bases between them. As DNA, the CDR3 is TGCGCCAGCAGCCGCTGGGGGAATGAGCAGTTCTTC. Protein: CASSRWGNEQFF.

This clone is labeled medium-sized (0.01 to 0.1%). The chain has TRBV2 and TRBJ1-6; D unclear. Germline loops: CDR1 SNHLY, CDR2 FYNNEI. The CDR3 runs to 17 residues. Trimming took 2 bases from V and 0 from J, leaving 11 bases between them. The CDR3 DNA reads TGTGCCAGCAGTGAAATCCCGGCGAGCTCCTATAATTCACCCCTCCACTTT. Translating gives CASSEIPASSYNSPLHF.

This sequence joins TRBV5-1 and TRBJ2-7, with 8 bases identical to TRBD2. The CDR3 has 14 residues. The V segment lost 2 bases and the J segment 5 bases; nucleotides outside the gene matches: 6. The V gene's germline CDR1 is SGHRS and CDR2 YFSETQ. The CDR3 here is CASSLTGGADEQYF. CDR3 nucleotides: TGCGCCAGCAGCTTAACGGGAGGGGCCGACGAGCAGTACTTC.

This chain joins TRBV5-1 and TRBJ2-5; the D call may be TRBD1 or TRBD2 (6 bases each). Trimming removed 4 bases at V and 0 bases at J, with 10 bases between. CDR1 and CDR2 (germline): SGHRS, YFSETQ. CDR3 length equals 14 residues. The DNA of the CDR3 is TGCGCCAGCAGCGGGGGGCGGAACCAAGAGACCCAGTACTTC. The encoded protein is CASSGGRNQETQYF.

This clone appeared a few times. The CDR3 loop reads CASSLTVLWGYTF. The CDR3 DNA sequence: TGTGCCAGCAGCTTAACAGTACTATGGGGCTACACCTTC. The gene calls are TRBV7-8 and TRBJ1-2; no clear D. CDR1 is SGHVS and CDR2 is FQNEAQ in the germline V gene. CDR3 length equals 13 residues. The V and J ends lost 2 bases and 8 bases respectively, with 12 bases between them.

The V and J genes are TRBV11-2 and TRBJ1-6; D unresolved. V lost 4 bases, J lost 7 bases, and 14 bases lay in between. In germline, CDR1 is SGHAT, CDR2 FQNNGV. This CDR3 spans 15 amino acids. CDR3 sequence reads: CASSSGGQPNSPLHF. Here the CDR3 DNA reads TGTGCCAGCAGCTCCGGTGGCCAGCCCAATTCACCCCTCCACTTT.

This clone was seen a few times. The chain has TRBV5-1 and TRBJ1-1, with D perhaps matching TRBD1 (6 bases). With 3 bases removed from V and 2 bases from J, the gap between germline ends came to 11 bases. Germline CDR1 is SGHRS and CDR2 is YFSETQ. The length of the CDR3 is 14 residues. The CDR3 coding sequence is TGCGCCAGCAGCTCTCAACAGGGTAACACTGAAGCTTTCTTT. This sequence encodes CASSSQQGNTEAFF.